This is a list of T cell receptor beta chains from one sample in a study of beta chain features in type 1 diabetes. Here immunoSEQ multiplex PCR was the method, and the copy in TCRdb shows in-frame clones only, minus some. The sample has hundreds of thousands of clones, less than 20% seen once. The sequenced sample was naive CD4+ T cells from blood. These receptors came from a man younger than 30 in good health. Each CDR3 is given with its conserved first and last residue. The order of the fields is V gene, D gene, clone size, CDR3 length, J gene, CDR3 protein, CDR3 DNA. A D gene is named only where the DNA matches it firmly. Clone size is shown for a subset of rows, as once, few, many or a class of expanded clone.

V: TRBV7-3; D: .; size: few; length: 14; J: TRBJ2-3; CDR3: CASSPDRFTDTQYF; DNA: TGTGCCAGCAGTCCGGACCGGTTCACAGATACGCAGTATTTT
V: TRBV14; D: TRBD1; size: few; length: 15; J: TRBJ1-2; CDR3: CASSQGDRDWYGYTF; DNA: TGTGCCAGCAGCCAAGGGGACAGGGATTGGTATGGCTACACCTTC
V: TRBV4-3; D: TRBD2; size: .; length: 15; J: TRBJ2-1; CDR3: CASSAPSGPYNEQFF; DNA: TGCGCCAGCAGCGCCCCTAGCGGTCCCTACAATGAGCAGTTCTTC
V: TRBV25-1; D: TRBD2; size: .; length: 17; J: TRBJ2-1; CDR3: CASSTTSGGLSYNEQFF; DNA: TGTGCCAGCAGTACCACTAGCGGGGGTCTCTCCTACAATGAGCAGTTCTTC
V: TRBV7-8; D: .; size: .; length: 16; J: TRBJ1-2; CDR3: CASSLAVPSSNYGYTF; DNA: TGTGCCAGCAGCTTAGCGGTCCCTTCTTCTAACTATGGCTACACCTTC
V: TRBV5-1; D: .; size: .; length: 14; J: TRBJ2-5; CDR3: CASSLPLGQETQYF; DNA: TGCGCCAGCAGCTTGCCCTTAGGGCAAGAGACCCAGTACTTC
V: TRBV6-1; D: .; size: .; length: 11; J: TRBJ2-1; CDR3: CASTPTSEQFF; DNA: TGTGCCAGCACCCCGACGAGTGAGCAGTTCTTC
V: TRBV9; D: .; size: few; length: 16; J: TRBJ1-2; CDR3: CASSVAGSTGIYGYTF; DNA: TGTGCCAGCAGCGTCGCGGGGTCAACAGGGATTTATGGCTACACCTTC
V: TRBV9; D: TRBD2; size: few; length: 17; J: TRBJ2-7; CDR3: CASSVAPRAGGTHEQYF; DNA: TGTGCCAGCAGCGTAGCTCCCAGGGCGGGAGGTACCCACGAGCAGTACTTC
V: TRBV29-1; D: .; size: few; length: 13; J: TRBJ1-1; CDR3: CSVERRLNTEAFF; DNA: TGCAGCGTTGAGCGGCGGTTGAACACTGAAGCTTTCTTT
V: TRBV11-2; D: TRBD2; size: .; length: 19; J: TRBJ2-7; CDR3: CASSSQGLAGARGSYEQYF; DNA: TGTGCCAGCAGCTCCCAGGGACTAGCGGGAGCACGCGGCTCCTACGAGCAGTACTTC
V: TRBV27; D: TRBD1; size: .; length: 13; J: TRBJ2-7; CDR3: CASSFSDRHEQYF; DNA: TGTGCCAGCAGTTTCTCGGACAGGCACGAGCAGTACTTC
V: TRBV29-1; D: .; size: few; length: 12; J: TRBJ2-3; CDR3: CSVALGGDTQYF; DNA: TGCAGCGTTGCGTTAGGGGGGGATACGCAGTATTTT
V: TRBV7-2; D: TRBD1; size: .; length: 15; J: TRBJ1-5; CDR3: CASSLGQGKNQPQHF; DNA: TGTGCCAGCAGCTTGGGACAGGGGAAAAATCAGCCCCAGCATTTT
V: TRBV6-5; D: .; size: .; length: 11; J: TRBJ2-7; CDR3: CASSSFYEQYF; DNA: TGTGCCAGCAGTTCGTTTTACGAGCAGTACTTC
V: TRBV4-3; D: .; size: .; length: 15; J: TRBJ2-7; CDR3: CASSVKEGGSYEQYF; DNA: TGCGCCAGCAGCGTCAAGGAGGGGGGTTCCTACGAGCAGTACTTC
V: TRBV30; D: .; size: few; length: 15; J: TRBJ1-2; CDR3: CAWSISGTMGGGYTF; DNA: TGTGCCTGGAGTATCTCCGGGACAATGGGGGGAGGCTACACCTTC
V: TRBV2; D: .; size: .; length: 12; J: TRBJ1-4; CDR3: CASRRGNEKLFF; DNA: TGTGCCAGCCGACGGGGAAATGAAAAACTGTTTTTT
V: TRBV6-5; D: .; size: few; length: 13; J: TRBJ2-2; CDR3: CASSYGDTGELFF; DNA: TGTGCCAGCAGTTACGGGGACACCGGGGAGCTGTTTTTT
V: TRBV5-6; D: .; size: .; length: 15; J: TRBJ2-6; CDR3: CASSSGNSGANVLTF; DNA: TGTGCCAGCAGCTCCGGCAACTCTGGGGCCAACGTCCTGACTTTC
V: TRBV28; D: .; size: few; length: 12; J: TRBJ2-5; CDR3: CASSSQQETQYF; DNA: TGTGCCAGCAGTTCTCAGCAAGAGACCCAGTACTTC
V: TRBV11-3; D: .; size: .; length: 14; J: TRBJ2-1; CDR3: CASSLGRESNEQFF; DNA: TGTGCCAGCAGCTTAGGACGAGAGTCCAATGAGCAGTTCTTC
V: TRBV2; D: .; size: few; length: 13; J: TRBJ2-1; CDR3: CASRSARYNEQFF; DNA: TGTGCCAGCAGGAGCGCAAGATACAATGAGCAGTTCTTC
V: TRBV5-1; D: TRBD1; size: few; length: 15; J: TRBJ2-7; CDR3: CASSPTGTGKYEQYF; DNA: TGCGCCAGCAGCCCTACCGGGACAGGGAAATACGAGCAGTACTTC
V: TRBV7-2; D: TRBD1; size: .; length: 14; J: TRBJ2-5; CDR3: CASHAGGLQETQYF; DNA: TGTGCCAGCCACGCAGGGGGCCTCCAAGAGACCCAGTACTTC